The 7 T cell receptor beta chains below come from one sample, sequenced in a study of cytomegalovirus exposure and HLA in healthy donors (dated by TCRdb to 2017 to 2019). Libraries were built with the immunoSEQ multiplex PCR assay. For the multiplex PCR, a mixture combining 60 forward primers for TCR Vbeta segments and 13 reverse primers for TCR Jbeta segments was used. TCRdb carries this immuneACCESS record with in-frame sequences only. Its versions omit some clonotypes, under half of them owing to an unresolved V gene in the studies checked, with the rest unexplained. Present in this sample are approximately 170,000 clones, around 80% of which were seen just once. The ten largest clones represent less than 3% of the sample. What was sequenced was PBMCs. These receptors all come from a male donor in good health and CMV-seronegative.

This clone was picked up a small number of times. A junction end diverges from the germline sequence, so it may reflect a read error. This rearrangement joins TRBV7-9 to TRBJ1-3; D remains ambiguous. This CDR3 spans 15 amino acids. Germline V gene sequence: CDR1 SEHNR, CDR2 FQNEAQ (reference sequence). The CDR3 DNA reads TGTTCCAGCAGCCCACCTTTCGCCCAGGGAAACACCATATATTTT. As protein: CSSSPPFAQGNTIYF. Filled out from reference TRBV7-9 and TRBJ1-3, the complete variable domain reads DTGVSQNPRHKITKRGQNVTFRCDPISEHNRLYWYRQTLGQGPEFLTYFQNEAQLEKSRLLSDRFSAERPKGSFSTLEIQRTEQGDSAMYLCSSSPPFAQGNTIYFGEGSWLTVV.

The rearrangement joins TRBV7-2 to TRBJ2-2; 8 positions agree with TRBD2. The trim removed 5 bases at V and 0 bases at J, leaving 2 bases unmatched. This CDR3 region has 15 residues. Looked up from germline, CDR1 is SGHTA and CDR2 is FQGNSA. The CDR3 DNA follows: TGTGCCAGCAGCCCACTAGCGGCGAACACCGGGGAGCTGTTTTTT. This gives the protein CASSPLAANTGELFF.

The J gene is TRBJ2-3, the V gene TRBV7-9; 8 bases match TRBD1. The CDR3 totals 16 residues. CDR1 SEHNR and CDR2 FQNEAQ come from the germline V gene (reference sequence). The trim removed 5 bases at V and 5 bases at J, leaving 12 bases unmatched. The CDR3 is CASSLTAGGARDTQYF. The DNA of the CDR3 is TGTGCCAGCAGCCTGACCGCAGGGGGCGCACGAGATACGCAGTATTTT.

This clone was recorded only once. In the same sample, other DNA sequences code for this CDR3. The V call is TRBV6-6, the J call TRBJ1-4; no clear D gene. V was cut by 6 bases and J by 5 bases, with 4 bases left in between. Germline V gene data show CDR1 as MNHNY and CDR2 as SVGAGI (reference sequence). This CDR3 is 11 amino acids long. In nucleotides, the CDR3 is TGTGCCAGCAGCCTCAATGAAAAACTGTTTTTT. Translating gives CASSLNEKLFF.

The rearrangement joins TRBV28 to TRBJ2-3; D is uncertain. Trimming took 8 bases from V and 2 from J, leaving 11 bases between them. This CDR3 spans 13 amino acids. In germline, CDR1 is MDHEN, CDR2 SYDVKM. CDR3 coding DNA: TGTGCCAGCGGGCTGTCGGTCACAGATACGCAGTATTTT. Protein product: CASGLSVTDTQYF.

The rearrangement uses TRBV7-9 and TRBJ2-7; 10 nucleotides agree with TRBD1. CDR1 and CDR2 (germline): SEHNR, FQNEAQ (reference sequence). Losses at the gene ends were 3 bases for V and 1 base for J; bases not matched to a gene: 9. This CDR3 has 17 amino acids. The CDR3 sequence: CASSFSPDRGLSYEQYF. For the CDR3, the DNA is TGTGCCAGCAGCTTTAGCCCCGACAGGGGGCTTTCCTACGAGCAGTACTTC.

This chain links TRBV7-9 with TRBJ2-7; 8 bases are shared with TRBD2. The trim removed 6 bases at V and 6 bases at J, leaving 4 bases unmatched. CDR3 size: 12 residues. Germline V CDR1 and CDR2: SEHNR, FQNEAQ (reference sequence). The CDR3 reads CASSLRGVEQYF. CDR3 in DNA: TGTGCCAGCAGTTTGCGGGGGGTCGAGCAGTACTTC.